The rows below give T cell receptor beta chains drawn from one sample of a study of cytomegalovirus exposure and HLA in healthy donors. Sequencing was performed with immunoSEQ multiplex PCR; in TCRdb, only in-frame clones are kept and a portion is missing. The sample holds 150,000 or so clones, 80% seen once. The sequenced material came from PBMCs. These receptors were taken from a woman aged 40 to 55 in good health and CMV-seropositive. The CDR3 runs from the conserved cysteine through the conserved F or W. The order of the fields is V gene, CDR3 length, J gene, D gene, clone size, CDR3 protein, CDR3 DNA. D genes are given only for firm matches. Rows give clone size only sometimes, using once, few, many, or a class for an expanded clone.

v_gene: TRBV2; len: 14; j_gene: TRBJ2-7; d_gene: TRBD1; abundance: few; CDR3aa: CASTLTGGSYEQYF; CDR3nt: TGTGCCAGCACTCTGACAGGGGGCTCCTACGAGCAGTACTTC
v_gene: TRBV27; len: 16; j_gene: TRBJ2-2; d_gene: NA; abundance: NA; CDR3aa: CASSLVRRGRTGELFF; CDR3nt: TGTGCCAGCAGTTTAGTGCGCAGGGGACGTACCGGGGAGCTGTTTTTT
v_gene: TRBV11-3; len: 16; j_gene: TRBJ2-2; d_gene: NA; abundance: once; CDR3aa: CASSQGLTANTGELFF; CDR3nt: TGTGCCAGCAGCCAAGGTTTGACTGCGAACACCGGGGAGCTGTTTTTT
v_gene: TRBV9; len: 18; j_gene: TRBJ2-6; d_gene: TRBD1; abundance: NA; CDR3aa: CASSATRTGFSGANVLTF; CDR3nt: TGTGCCAGCAGCGCCACCCGGACAGGGTTCTCTGGGGCCAACGTCCTGACTTTC
v_gene: TRBV2; len: 14; j_gene: TRBJ2-7; d_gene: NA; abundance: NA; CDR3aa: CASIETVSSYEQYF; CDR3nt: TGTGCCAGCATAGAAACAGTCAGCTCCTACGAGCAGTACTTC
v_gene: TRBV15; len: 14; j_gene: TRBJ2-3; d_gene: NA; abundance: NA; CDR3aa: CATSRWRGADTQYF; CDR3nt: TGTGCCACCAGCAGATGGAGGGGCGCAGATACGCAGTATTTT
v_gene: TRBV6-6; len: 13; j_gene: TRBJ1-1; d_gene: NA; abundance: NA; CDR3aa: CASSYSTVTEAFF; CDR3nt: TGTGCCAGCAGTTACTCGACAGTCACTGAAGCTTTCTTT
v_gene: TRBV6-1; len: 17; j_gene: TRBJ2-2; d_gene: TRBD2; abundance: NA; CDR3aa: CASSEIRLAKNTGELFF; CDR3nt: TGTGCCAGCAGTGAAATTCGACTAGCGAAGAACACCGGGGAGCTGTTTTTT
v_gene: TRBV6-5; len: 13; j_gene: TRBJ2-5; d_gene: TRBD2; abundance: NA; CDR3aa: CASSGLAQETQYF; CDR3nt: TGTGCCAGCAGTGGACTAGCCCAAGAGACCCAGTACTTC
v_gene: TRBV19; len: 15; j_gene: TRBJ1-4; d_gene: TRBD1; abundance: NA; CDR3aa: CASRDRGRTNEKLFF; CDR3nt: TGTGCCAGCAGGGACAGGGGGCGAACTAATGAAAAACTGTTTTTT
v_gene: TRBV15; len: 14; j_gene: TRBJ1-4; d_gene: NA; abundance: NA; CDR3aa: CATSIGQANEKLFF; CDR3nt: TGTGCCACCAGCATCGGTCAGGCCAATGAAAAACTGTTTTTT
v_gene: TRBV13; len: 16; j_gene: TRBJ2-5; d_gene: NA; abundance: NA; CDR3aa: CASSFRMVAVQETQYF; CDR3nt: TGTGCCAGCAGCTTCCGGATGGTAGCAGTCCAAGAGACCCAGTACTTC
v_gene: TRBV30; len: 15; j_gene: TRBJ1-6; d_gene: TRBD1; abundance: NA; CDR3aa: CAWSEVGQGYSPLHF; CDR3nt: TGTGCCTGGAGTGAGGTGGGACAGGGCTATTCACCCCTCCACTTT
v_gene: TRBV27; len: 14; j_gene: TRBJ2-7; d_gene: NA; abundance: NA; CDR3aa: CASTGGPIPHEQYF; CDR3nt: TGTGCCTCCACCGGGGGGCCCATCCCCCACGAGCAGTACTTC
v_gene: TRBV5-1; len: 15; j_gene: TRBJ2-7; d_gene: TRBD1; abundance: NA; CDR3aa: CASSWTGRSDYEQYF; CDR3nt: TGCGCCAGCAGCTGGACAGGACGGTCAGACTACGAGCAGTACTTC
v_gene: TRBV25-1; len: 17; j_gene: TRBJ2-1; d_gene: TRBD2; abundance: NA; CDR3aa: CASSEYSRYSGRSEQFF; CDR3nt: TGTGCCAGCAGTGAATATAGTAGGTATAGCGGGAGGTCTGAGCAGTTCTTC
v_gene: TRBV6-1; len: 14; j_gene: TRBJ2-7; d_gene: NA; abundance: few; CDR3aa: CASSETGYTTEQYF; CDR3nt: TGTGCCAGCAGTGAAACAGGCTATACTACGGAGCAGTACTTC
v_gene: TRBV6-6; len: 12; j_gene: TRBJ1-1; d_gene: NA; abundance: NA; CDR3aa: CASAGAVQEAFF; CDR3nt: TGTGCCAGTGCGGGGGCGGTCCAGGAAGCTTTCTTT
v_gene: TRBV27; len: 13; j_gene: TRBJ1-2; d_gene: NA; abundance: NA; CDR3aa: CASRREQRDGYTF; CDR3nt: TGTGCCAGCAGGCGGGAACAGCGGGATGGCTACACCTTC
v_gene: TRBV19; len: 16; j_gene: TRBJ1-5; d_gene: TRBD1; abundance: many; CDR3aa: CASSNAGQGYDQPQHF; CDR3nt: TGTGCCAGTAGTAATGCGGGACAGGGATATGATCAGCCCCAGCATTTT
v_gene: TRBV5-1; len: 14; j_gene: TRBJ2-5; d_gene: TRBD1; abundance: NA; CDR3aa: CASSLQGEAETQYF; CDR3nt: TGCGCCAGCAGCTTACAGGGGGAGGCAGAGACCCAGTACTTC
v_gene: TRBV5-6; len: 19; j_gene: TRBJ2-3; d_gene: TRBD2; abundance: NA; CDR3aa: CASSLFRLAGVIYTDTQYF; CDR3nt: TGTGCCAGCAGCTTGTTTCGGCTAGCGGGAGTGATCTACACAGATACGCAGTATTTT
v_gene: TRBV7-9; len: 12; j_gene: TRBJ1-2; d_gene: NA; abundance: NA; CDR3aa: CASSPGEYGYTF; CDR3nt: TGTGCCAGCAGCCCCGGGGAGTATGGCTACACCTTC
v_gene: TRBV6-1; len: 14; j_gene: TRBJ2-7; d_gene: TRBD1; abundance: once; CDR3aa: CASRRGQGTYEQYF; CDR3nt: TGTGCCAGCAGGAGGGGACAGGGGACCTACGAGCAGTACTTC
v_gene: TRBV11-2; len: 12; j_gene: TRBJ2-7; d_gene: NA; abundance: NA; CDR3aa: CASSSTGPEQYF; CDR3nt: TGTGCCAGCAGCTCAACTGGGCCCGAGCAGTACTTC
v_gene: TRBV28; len: 18; j_gene: TRBJ2-2; d_gene: TRBD2; abundance: NA; CDR3aa: CASSTLKLAGENTGELFF; CDR3nt: TGTGCCAGCAGTACCTTAAAGCTCGCGGGGGAGAACACCGGGGAGCTGTTTTTT
v_gene: TRBV5-8; len: 17; j_gene: TRBJ2-1; d_gene: TRBD1; abundance: NA; CDR3aa: CASSLNSGTGVYYEQFF; CDR3nt: TGTGCCAGCAGCTTAAACTCCGGGACAGGGGTCTACTATGAGCAGTTCTTC
v_gene: TRBV28; len: 15; j_gene: TRBJ2-7; d_gene: TRBD1; abundance: NA; CDR3aa: CASITSGTGSNEQYF; CDR3nt: TGTGCCAGCATCACTTCCGGGACAGGGAGCAACGAGCAGTACTTC
v_gene: TRBV7-9; len: 14; j_gene: TRBJ2-5; d_gene: NA; abundance: NA; CDR3aa: CASSLVPAMETQYF; CDR3nt: TGTGCCAGCAGCTTAGTTCCAGCGATGGAGACCCAGTACTTC
v_gene: TRBV19; len: 15; j_gene: TRBJ1-2; d_gene: NA; abundance: NA; CDR3aa: CASSITGSPNYGYTF; CDR3nt: TGTGCCAGTAGTATCACGGGGTCGCCTAACTATGGCTACACCTTC
v_gene: TRBV28; len: 15; j_gene: TRBJ1-3; d_gene: NA; abundance: NA; CDR3aa: CASSLNRPSGNTIYF; CDR3nt: TGTGCCAGCAGTTTAAACAGGCCCTCTGGAAACACCATATATTTT
v_gene: TRBV10-3; len: 14; j_gene: TRBJ2-3; d_gene: TRBD2; abundance: NA; CDR3aa: CAIGHSGGTDTQYF; CDR3nt: TGTGCCATCGGGCATAGCGGGGGTACAGATACGCAGTATTTT
v_gene: TRBV10-3; len: 16; j_gene: TRBJ2-1; d_gene: NA; abundance: once; CDR3aa: CAISENHPGAYNEQFF; CDR3nt: TGTGCCATCAGTGAGAATCACCCCGGAGCCTACAATGAGCAGTTCTTC
v_gene: TRBV7-9; len: 14; j_gene: TRBJ2-1; d_gene: NA; abundance: NA; CDR3aa: CASSLLRSENEQFF; CDR3nt: TGTGCCAGCAGCTTACTGCGGTCTGAGAATGAGCAGTTCTTC
v_gene: TRBV7-9; len: 12; j_gene: TRBJ2-7; d_gene: NA; abundance: once; CDR3aa: CASSPTGGEQYF; CDR3nt: TGTGCCAGCAGCCCTACCGGAGGGGAGCAGTACTTC
v_gene: TRBV6-6; len: 16; j_gene: TRBJ2-6; d_gene: TRBD1; abundance: NA; CDR3aa: CAVGGQGDSGANVLTF; CDR3nt: TGTGCGGTTGGGGGACAGGGGGACTCTGGGGCCAACGTCCTGACTTTC
v_gene: TRBV6-1; len: 15; j_gene: TRBJ2-7; d_gene: TRBD2; abundance: NA; CDR3aa: CASSEASGGPYEQYF; CDR3nt: TGTGCCAGCAGTGAAGCGAGCGGGGGCCCCTACGAGCAGTACTTC
v_gene: TRBV4-1; len: 16; j_gene: TRBJ2-1; d_gene: TRBD2; abundance: NA; CDR3aa: CASSQDLLAGDHEQFF; CDR3nt: TGCGCCAGCAGCCAAGATCTACTAGCGGGAGACCATGAGCAGTTCTTC
v_gene: TRBV6-6; len: 14; j_gene: TRBJ2-3; d_gene: TRBD2; abundance: NA; CDR3aa: CASSYSSREGTQYF; CDR3nt: TGTGCCAGCAGTTACTCGAGTAGGGAGGGTACGCAGTATTTT
v_gene: TRBV18; len: 17; j_gene: TRBJ2-1; d_gene: TRBD1; abundance: NA; CDR3aa: CASSPNLVGTGLNEQFF; CDR3nt: TGTGCCAGCTCACCAAACCTGGTCGGGACAGGGTTAAATGAGCAGTTCTTC
v_gene: TRBV5-1; len: 17; j_gene: TRBJ2-1; d_gene: TRBD2; abundance: NA; CDR3aa: CASSLAGLAGYYNEQFF; CDR3nt: TGCGCCAGCAGCTTGGCGGGACTAGCGGGATATTACAATGAGCAGTTCTTC
v_gene: TRBV5-1; len: 17; j_gene: TRBJ2-2; d_gene: TRBD1; abundance: few; CDR3aa: CASSLGPDRVGTGELFF; CDR3nt: TGCGCCAGCAGCTTGGGCCCCGACAGGGTAGGTACCGGGGAGCTGTTTTTT
v_gene: TRBV4-2; len: 17; j_gene: TRBJ2-2; d_gene: TRBD2; abundance: once; CDR3aa: CASSPRTSGILTGELFF; CDR3nt: TGTGCCAGCAGCCCGCGGACTAGCGGGATTCTGACCGGGGAGCTGTTTTTT
v_gene: TRBV15; len: 18; j_gene: TRBJ2-1; d_gene: TRBD2; abundance: NA; CDR3aa: CATSRDPWASGIYNEQFF; CDR3nt: TGTGCCACCAGCAGAGATCCCTGGGCTAGCGGGATCTACAATGAGCAGTTCTTC
v_gene: TRBV28; len: 15; j_gene: TRBJ1-5; d_gene: NA; abundance: NA; CDR3aa: CASSLPSLGNQPQHF; CDR3nt: TGTGCCAGCAGTTTGCCGAGCTTGGGCAATCAGCCCCAGCATTTT
v_gene: TRBV9; len: 17; j_gene: TRBJ2-5; d_gene: TRBD1; abundance: NA; CDR3aa: CASSVATGTGGGETQYF; CDR3nt: TGTGCCAGCAGCGTAGCTACCGGGACAGGGGGCGGGGAGACCCAGTACTTC
v_gene: TRBV12-5; len: 15; j_gene: TRBJ2-1; d_gene: NA; abundance: NA; CDR3aa: CASAPPVQGHNEQFF; CDR3nt: TGTGCTAGTGCCCCCCCTGTACAGGGCCACAATGAGCAGTTCTTC
v_gene: TRBV5-4; len: 15; j_gene: TRBJ2-7; d_gene: TRBD2; abundance: NA; CDR3aa: CASSRGVGGTYEQYF; CDR3nt: TGTGCCAGCAGCCGCGGGGTGGGAGGGACCTACGAGCAGTACTTC
v_gene: TRBV5-6; len: 13; j_gene: TRBJ2-7; d_gene: NA; abundance: NA; CDR3aa: CASSLERSYEQYF; CDR3nt: TGTGCCAGCAGCTTGGAGAGATCCTACGAGCAGTACTTC
v_gene: TRBV10-2; len: 15; j_gene: TRBJ1-5; d_gene: NA; abundance: NA; CDR3aa: CASSTGLRSNQPQHF; CDR3nt: TGCGCCAGCAGTACGGGACTGAGAAGCAATCAGCCCCAGCATTTT
v_gene: TRBV29-1; len: 14; j_gene: TRBJ2-7; d_gene: TRBD1; abundance: NA; CDR3aa: CSVVEGQVSYEQYF; CDR3nt: TGCAGCGTTGTGGAGGGACAGGTCTCCTACGAGCAGTACTTC
v_gene: TRBV5-8; len: 16; j_gene: TRBJ1-1; d_gene: NA; abundance: NA; CDR3aa: CASSLVRGPRNTEAFF; CDR3nt: TGTGCCAGCAGCTTAGTTAGGGGCCCTAGGAACACTGAAGCTTTCTTT
v_gene: TRBV30; len: 17; j_gene: TRBJ2-7; d_gene: NA; abundance: NA; CDR3aa: CAWSAGGLGTASYEQYF; CDR3nt: TGTGCCTGGAGTGCCGGGGGATTGGGGACGGCCTCCTACGAGCAGTACTTC
v_gene: TRBV5-1; len: 12; j_gene: TRBJ2-1; d_gene: NA; abundance: NA; CDR3aa: CASRPADNEQFF; CDR3nt: TGCGCCAGCAGGCCAGCGGACAATGAGCAGTTCTTC